What follows are 29 T cell receptor beta chains derived from one specimen sequenced in a study of control samples from healthy donors and cancer patients. The assay was immunoSEQ multiplex PCR, and TCRdb's table has in-frame clones only and misses some. The data hold 100,000 to 120,000 clones, with approximately 88% observed a single time. The sequencing sample was made of PBMCs. The receptors were gathered from a woman aged 55-70 years with lung cancer.

V usage is TRBV5-1 and J usage is TRBJ1-6; possible D gene TRBD1, 5 bases. Germline CDR1 is SGHRS and CDR2 is YFSETQ. V lost 6 bases and J lost 9, with 16 bases in between. The CDR3 spans 14 residues. CDR3 loop: CASTQAGGGSPLHF. In nucleotides, the CDR3 is TGCGCCAGCACTCAGGCCGGGGGTGGTTCACCCCTCCACTTT.

Of note for this clone: The sample contains more than one DNA sequence encoding this CDR3. CDR3 in amino acids: CASSRTYEQYF. The CDR3 DNA is TGTGCCAGCAGTCGCACGTACGAGCAGTACTTC. The rearrangement joins TRBV3-1 (or the pseudogene TRBV3-2) to TRBJ2-7; D remains unclear. The V and J ends lost 6 bases and 4 bases respectively, with 7 bases between them. Germline V lookup: CDR1 LGHDT, CDR2 YNNKEL (reference sequence). CDR3 size: 11 residues.

Only one count was recorded for this clone. This chain links TRBV6-5 with TRBJ1-2; D unresolved. Germline lookup yields CDR1 MNHEY and CDR2 SVGAGI. V was shortened by 5 bases and J by 8 bases, with 18 bases between the two germline ends. There are 14 residues in the CDR3. This CDR3 is CASSPQDGKVGYTF. The CDR3 nucleotides read TGTGCCAGCAGTCCCCAGGACGGAAAAGTAGGCTACACCTTC.

This chain connects TRBV7-2 to TRBJ1-2, with TRBD1 identical over 9 bases. J was trimmed by 1 base and V by 3 bases; bases with no gene match: 9. CDR1 and CDR2 from the germline V gene are SGHTA and FQGNSA. This CDR3 has 17 amino acids. The CDR3 sequence: CASSFQPTGGNNYGYTF. CDR3 nucleotide sequence: TGTGCCAGCAGCTTCCAACCGACAGGGGGTAATAACTATGGCTACACCTTC.

This sequence joins TRBV5-4 and TRBJ2-2; 16 nucleotides line up with TRBD2. The germline gives CDR1 SGHNT, CDR2 YYREEE (reference sequence). This CDR3 is built from 19 residues. Trimming cost V 0 bases and J 4 bases; bases outside gene matches: 6. The CDR3 nucleotides are TGTGCCAGCAGCTTGGGTGGGACTAGCGGGGGGGCCGGCACCGGGGAGCTGTTTTTT. Protein sequence: CASSLGGTSGGAGTGELFF.

V is TRBV11-2 and J is TRBJ2-7, with a weak D call TRBD2 (6 bases). The CDR3 contains 14 residues. The germline V gene has CDR1 SGHAT and CDR2 FQNNGV. Trimming cost V 2 bases and J 6 bases, with 14 bases left between them. The CDR3 DNA reads as TGTGCCAGCAGCTTATATGGAGGGCAGAGCGAGCAGTACTTC. This encodes CASSLYGGQSEQYF.

This chain connects TRBV3-1 (or the pseudogene TRBV3-2) to TRBJ2-5; TRBD2 might be the D (5 bases). CDR3 size: 14 residues. Trimming removed 1 base from V and 1 base from J, with 7 bases in between. The germline CDR1 and CDR2 sequences are LGHDT and YNNKEL (reference sequence). The CDR3 sequence: CASSQGAGQETQYF. The CDR3 DNA reads TGTGCCAGCAGCCAAGGGGCGGGCCAAGAGACCCAGTACTTC.

The V gene is TRBV9, the J gene TRBJ1-1; D not certain. With 4 bases removed from V and 1 base from J, the gap between germline ends came to 11 bases. The CDR3 covers 14 residues. The germline V gene has CDR1 SGDLS and CDR2 YYNGEE. The CDR3 region has the DNA TGTGCCAGCAGCTACACTTGGGGGAACACTGAAGCTTTCTTT. This codes for CASSYTWGNTEAFF.

V is TRBV6-5 and J is TRBJ2-1; 8 bases fit TRBD2. CDR1 is MNHEY and CDR2 is SVGAGI in the germline V gene. The CDR3 covers 16 residues. V lost 4 bases to trimming and J lost 3 bases; unmatched junction nucleotides: 8. CDR3 bases: TGTGCCAGCAGTTGGGGGAGCGGGGGTCGCTACAATGAGCAGTTCTTC. It yields the protein CASSWGSGGRYNEQFF.

The CDR3 sequence: CASSRWTSGDEQFF. The CDR3 bases are TGTGCCAGCAGCCGATGGACTAGCGGTGATGAGCAGTTCTTC. This chain links TRBV5-4 with TRBJ2-1, with 10 bases aligning to TRBD2. CDR3 length equals 14 residues. V shed 4 bases, J shed 8 bases, and the junction held 6 bases outside the gene matches. CDR1 is SGHNT, CDR2 YYREEE, per germline (reference sequence).

This chain joins TRBV19 and TRBJ2-2; perhaps D is TRBD1 or TRBD2 (5 bases each). The germline gives CDR1 LNHDA, CDR2 SQIVND (reference sequence). CDR3 length: 15 amino acids. The V end lost 2 bases, the J end lost 6 bases, and 13 bases lay between the germline ends. CDR3 sequence (DNA): TGTGCCAGTAGTATAATCGGGGCCCTCGCCGGGGAGCTGTTTTTT. Translating gives CASSIIGALAGELFF.

CDR3 in amino acids: CASSEASYSGNTIYF. The CDR3 nucleotides are TGTGCCAGCAGTGAAGCGAGCTACTCTGGAAACACCATATATTTT. The gene calls are TRBV2 and TRBJ1-3; D not certain. Trimming removed 0 bases from V and 0 bases from J, with 6 bases in between. The length of the CDR3 is 15 residues. Germline CDR1 and CDR2: SNHLY and FYNNEI.

V and J are TRBV28 and TRBJ1-2; 9 positions agree with TRBD1. V gave up 10 bases and J gave up 5 bases; unmatched junction bases: 11. The CDR3 length is 14 residues. Germline lookup yields CDR1 MDHEN and CDR2 SYDVKM. Written as DNA, the CDR3 is TGTGCCACCGCGGGACAGGGTACGGGGTATGGCTACACCTTC. Amino acid sequence: CATAGQGTGYGYTF.

This chain connects TRBV19 to TRBJ2-5; TRBD2 aligns across 11 bases. The CDR3 sequence is 15 residues long. Trimming at V came to 4 bases and at J to 2 bases, leaving 3 bases not matched to a gene. Germline lookup yields CDR1 LNHDA and CDR2 SQIVND (reference sequence). This CDR3 is CASSTGTSGQETQYF. DNA of the CDR3: TGTGCCAGTAGTACCGGGACTAGCGGTCAAGAGACCCAGTACTTC.

The chain uses TRBV7-2 and TRBJ1-6; possibly TRBD1 for D (5 bases). V was pared by 5 bases and J by 10 bases, with 18 bases between. The CDR3 is 15 amino acids. Germline V CDR1 and CDR2: SGHTA, FQGNSA. The CDR3 loop reads CASSVRSGGESPLHF. The CDR3 DNA is TGTGCCAGCAGCGTTCGTTCGGGGGGGGAATCACCCCTCCACTTT.

The chain has TRBV9 and TRBJ1-6; 7 bases line up with TRBD1. Germline CDR1 and CDR2: SGDLS and YYNGEE. This CDR3 spans 15 amino acids. Germline trimming cut 4 bases from V and 6 bases from J; bases unmatched to any gene: 7. This CDR3 is CASSPTGAPNSPLHF. As DNA, the CDR3 is TGTGCCAGCAGCCCCACAGGGGCGCCTAATTCACCCCTCCACTTT.

The rearrangement uses TRBV7-8 and TRBJ2-1; 7 bases are a match to TRBD1. Trimming removed 2 bases from V and 9 bases from J; junction bases left unmatched: 13. CDR1 is SGHVS, CDR2 FQNEAQ, per germline. The CDR3 covers 16 residues. The CDR3 is CASSLLRQGLGGEQFF. The CDR3 coding sequence is TGTGCCAGCAGCTTACTAAGACAGGGTCTAGGAGGTGAGCAGTTCTTC.

This sequence joins TRBV5-6 and TRBJ1-1, with D unresolved. This CDR3 has 11 residues. Trimming left V 0 bases short and J 8 bases short, with 5 bases between. Germline CDR1 reads SGHDT; CDR2 reads YYEEEE. The CDR3 bases are TGTGCCAGCAGCTTGGGGAGAGAAGCTTTCTTT. Residues: CASSLGREAFF.

The V call is TRBV4-3, the J call TRBJ2-7; 7 nucleotides agree with TRBD2. The CDR3 consists of 13 residues. Germline trimming cut 0 bases from V and 7 bases from J; bases unmatched to any gene: 3. Germline assignment: CDR1 LGHNA and CDR2 YSLEER. The CDR3 protein is CASSQEPAGEQYF. The CDR3 nucleotides read TGCGCCAGCAGCCAAGAGCCAGCGGGGGAGCAGTACTTC.

V is TRBV4-3 and J is TRBJ1-1; unclear D gene. The germline CDR1 and CDR2 sequences are LGHNA and YSLEER. The CDR3 extends over 14 amino acids. V lost 0 bases, J lost 3 bases, and 8 bases lay in between. CDR3 region: CASSQEGRDTEAFF. CDR3 coding DNA: TGCGCCAGCAGCCAAGAAGGGAGAGACACTGAAGCTTTCTTT.

This clone was found once. This chain connects TRBV14 to TRBJ1-2; a weak D match, TRBD1 (6 bases). This CDR3 is 13 amino acids long. Germline assignment: CDR1 SGHDN and CDR2 FVKESK. V was pared by 6 bases and J by 4 bases, with 12 bases between. The CDR3: CASSLQGAYGYTF. CDR3 sequence (DNA): TGTGCCAGCAGTCTACAGGGTGCCTATGGCTACACCTTC.

The CDR3 reads CASSVGGDGGKLFF. The CDR3, as DNA: TGTGCCAGCAGCGTAGGCGGGGATGGGGGAAAACTGTTTTTT. The chain joins TRBV9 to TRBJ1-4; a possible D gene is TRBD1 (5 bases). Germline CDR1 and CDR2: SGDLS and YYNGEE. With 0 bases removed from V and 10 bases from J, the gap between germline ends came to 13 bases. The CDR3 consists of 14 residues.

CDR3 DNA sequence: TGTGCCAGTAGTCCGGGACAGGTCATGAACACTGAAGCTTTCTTT. Translated: CASSPGQVMNTEAFF. The chain uses TRBV19 and TRBJ1-1; 8 nucleotides align to TRBD1. V lost 5 bases and J lost 0; bases outside the gene matches: 5. Germline V lookup: CDR1 LNHDA, CDR2 SQIVND (reference sequence). The CDR3 sequence is 15 residues long.

The chain combines TRBV4-1 with TRBJ2-1; possibly TRBD1 for D (5 bases). The V end lost 3 bases, the J end lost 4 bases, and 31 bases lay between the germline ends. Per the germline V gene, CDR1 is MGHRA and CDR2 is YSYEKL. There are 21 residues in the CDR3. CDR3 nucleotides: TGCGCCAGCAGCCACTTGGGAAGACAGCCCCTCGGAAAGGGCAGGTACAATGAGCAGTTCTTC. This gives the protein CASSHLGRQPLGKGRYNEQFF.

The chain couples TRBV3-1 (or the pseudogene TRBV3-2) to TRBJ1-1; 8 nucleotides agree with TRBD1. The length of the CDR3 is 15 residues. The J segment lost 5 bases and the V segment lost 4 bases, leaving 9 bases of the junction unmatched. Germline CDR1 LGHDT, CDR2 YNNKEL (reference sequence). Here the CDR3 reads CASSREQGVRTEAFF. The DNA of the CDR3 is TGTGCCAGCAGCCGAGAACAGGGGGTGAGGACTGAAGCTTTCTTT.

This clone was seen once. V and J are TRBV6-2 or TRBV6-3 and TRBJ2-7, with a weak D call TRBD1 (6 bases). The V end lost 5 bases, the J end lost 2 bases, and 13 bases lay between the germline ends. CDR3 length equals 14 residues. Germline loops: CDR1 MNHEY, CDR2 SVGEGT. The CDR3 reads CASSKFQGTYEQYF. CDR3 DNA sequence: TGTGCCAGCAGTAAATTCCAGGGGACCTACGAGCAGTACTTC.

This chain uses TRBV12-3 or TRBV12-4 with TRBJ1-1, with D hard to call. The germline V and J ends were trimmed by 3 bases and 4 bases, with 6 bases remaining between them. This CDR3 contains 12 residues. The CDR3 DNA reads TGTGCCAGCAGTTTCCATAGCACTGAAGCTTTCTTT. It translates to CASSFHSTEAFF.

The CDR3 bases are TGTGCCAGCAGTGATACCGGGACTAGCTTCCACGAAGAGACCCAGTACTTC. Amino acid sequence: CASSDTGTSFHEETQYF. The J gene is TRBJ2-5, the V gene TRBV6-1, with 9 nucleotides matching TRBD2. The ends lost 3 bases at V and 3 bases at J; junction bases unmatched: 11. The CDR3 contains 17 residues. Per the germline V gene, CDR1 is MNHNS and CDR2 is SASEGT.

The chain couples TRBV6-5 to TRBJ1-2, with a tentative D call TRBD1 (5 bases). CDR1 and CDR2 (germline): MNHEY, SVGAGI. The CDR3 runs to 12 residues. The germline V and J ends were trimmed by 8 bases and 2 bases, with 9 bases remaining between them. In DNA, the CDR3 is TGTGCCAGCGGGAGGGGAAACTATGGCTACACCTTC. Protein product: CASGRGNYGYTF.